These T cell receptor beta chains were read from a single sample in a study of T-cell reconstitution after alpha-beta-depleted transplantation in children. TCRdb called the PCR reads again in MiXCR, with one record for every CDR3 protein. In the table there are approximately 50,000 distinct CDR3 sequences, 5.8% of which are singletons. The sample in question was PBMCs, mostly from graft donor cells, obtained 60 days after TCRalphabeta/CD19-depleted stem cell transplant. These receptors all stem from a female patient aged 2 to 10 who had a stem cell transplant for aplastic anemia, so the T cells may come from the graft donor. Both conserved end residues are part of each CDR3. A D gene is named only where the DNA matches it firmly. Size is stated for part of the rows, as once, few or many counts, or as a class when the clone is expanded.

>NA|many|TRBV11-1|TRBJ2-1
TGTGCCAGCAGCCCCAGGGGGGGGGGATATAATGAGCAGTTCTTC
CASSPRGGGYNEQFF
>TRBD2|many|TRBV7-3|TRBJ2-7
TGTGCCAGCAGCCCCGGGACTAGCGGTTCCTACGAGCAGTACTTC
CASSPGTSGSYEQYF
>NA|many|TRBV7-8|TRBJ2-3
TGTGCCAGCAGCTTAGCGTGGCGTGAGACAGATACGCAGTATTTT
CASSLAWRETDTQYF
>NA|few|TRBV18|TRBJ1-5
TGTGCCAGCTCACCACCAGGTAACGGGGCCAATCAGCCCCAGCATTTT
CASSPPGNGANQPQHF
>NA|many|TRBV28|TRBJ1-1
TGTGCCAGCAGTTTGCCCACCGGACTGCAGGAAGCTTTCTTT
CASSLPTGLQEAFF
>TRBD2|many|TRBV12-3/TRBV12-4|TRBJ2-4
TGTGCCAGCACCCCAGGGCCTAGCGGGGCCAAAAACATTCAGTACTTC
CASTPGPSGAKNIQYF
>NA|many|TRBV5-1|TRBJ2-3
TGCGCCAGCAGTCCCGGACACGTAGGTACAGATACGCAGTATTTT
CASSPGHVGTDTQYF
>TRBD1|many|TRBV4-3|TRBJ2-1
TGCGCCAGAACTCGTGGCCGACCAGGGGGCAATGAGCAGTTCTTC
CARTRGRPGGNEQFF
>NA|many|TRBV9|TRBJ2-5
TGTGCCAGCAGCGTAGGCGGGGGCGAGACCCAGTACTTC
CASSVGGGETQYF
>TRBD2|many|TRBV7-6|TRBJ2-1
TGTGCCAGCAGCTTAAATTTAGGGACTAGGGGCAATGAGCAGTTCTTC
CASSLNLGTRGNEQFF
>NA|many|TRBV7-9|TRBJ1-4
TGTGCCAGCAGCTTAGGAATACTGTCCGCCGGGGAAAAACTGTTTTTT
CASSLGILSAGEKLFF
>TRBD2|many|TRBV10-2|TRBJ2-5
TGCGCCAGCACCCGGACAGAACTAGCGGGAACCCCTAAAGAGACCCAGTACTTC
CASTRTELAGTPKETQYF
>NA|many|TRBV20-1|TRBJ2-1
TGCAGTGCTAGAGTGGATGGGGATGCTGAGCAGTTCTTC
CSARVDGDAEQFF
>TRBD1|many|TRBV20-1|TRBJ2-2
TGCAGTGCCCGTCAGCAGGGGGCGAACACCGGGGAGCTGTTTTTT
CSARQQGANTGELFF
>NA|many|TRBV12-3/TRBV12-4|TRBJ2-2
TGTGCCAGCAGTGGACACACCGGGGAGCTGTTTTTT
CASSGHTGELFF
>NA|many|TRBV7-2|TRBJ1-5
TGTGCCAGCAGCTTCACAGGGTACAATCAGCCCCAGCATTTT
CASSFTGYNQPQHF
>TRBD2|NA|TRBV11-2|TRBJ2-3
TGTGCCAGCACCCGCGGGGGGACTAGAGCAGATACGCAGTATTTT
CASTRGGTRADTQYF
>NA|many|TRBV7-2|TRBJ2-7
TGTGCCAGCAGCGCGACCTACGAGCAGTACTTC
CASSATYEQYF
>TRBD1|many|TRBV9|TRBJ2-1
TGTGCCAGCAGCGTAGTCGACAGGGGTGTCGAGCAGTTCTTC
CASSVVDRGVEQFF
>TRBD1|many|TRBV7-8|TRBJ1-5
TGTGCCAGCAGCTTAGTTGAGGGGGCTCAGCCCCAGCATTTT
CASSLVEGAQPQHF
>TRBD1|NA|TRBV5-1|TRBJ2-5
TGCGCCAGCAGCTTGGACAGGGGACCAGGGACCCAGTACTTC
CASSLDRGPGTQYF
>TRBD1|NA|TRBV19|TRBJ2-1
TGTGCCAGTAGTCCCCATGCAAATAACAGGGGGCTTCGGTCTAATGAGCAGTTCTTC
CASSPHANNRGLRSNEQFF
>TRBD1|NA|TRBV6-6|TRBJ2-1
TGTGCCAGCAGTTACTCGACAGGGACCCGCAATGAGCAGTTCTTC
CASSYSTGTRNEQFF